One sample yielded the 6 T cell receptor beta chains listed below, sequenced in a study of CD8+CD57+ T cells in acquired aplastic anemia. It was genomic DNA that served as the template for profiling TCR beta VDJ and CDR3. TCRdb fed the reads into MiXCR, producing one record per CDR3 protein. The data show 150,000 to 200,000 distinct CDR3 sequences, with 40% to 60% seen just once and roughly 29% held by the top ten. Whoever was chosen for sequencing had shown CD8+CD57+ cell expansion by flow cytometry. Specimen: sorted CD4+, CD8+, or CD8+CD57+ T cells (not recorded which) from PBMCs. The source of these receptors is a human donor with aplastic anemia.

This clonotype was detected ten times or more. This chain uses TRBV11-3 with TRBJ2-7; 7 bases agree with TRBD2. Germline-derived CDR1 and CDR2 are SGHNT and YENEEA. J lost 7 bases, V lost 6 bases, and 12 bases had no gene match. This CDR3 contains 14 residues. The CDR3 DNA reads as TGTGCCAGCAGTGAGCGGGACGCTCCTCGGGAGCAGTACTTC. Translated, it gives CASSERDAPREQYF.

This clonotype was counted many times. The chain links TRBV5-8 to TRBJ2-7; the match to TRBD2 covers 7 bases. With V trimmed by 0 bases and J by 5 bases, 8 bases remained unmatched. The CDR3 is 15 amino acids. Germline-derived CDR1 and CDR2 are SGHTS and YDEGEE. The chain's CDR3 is CASSLAGTNNDEQYF. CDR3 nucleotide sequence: TGTGCCAGCAGCTTGGCCGGGACTAACAATGACGAGCAGTACTTC.

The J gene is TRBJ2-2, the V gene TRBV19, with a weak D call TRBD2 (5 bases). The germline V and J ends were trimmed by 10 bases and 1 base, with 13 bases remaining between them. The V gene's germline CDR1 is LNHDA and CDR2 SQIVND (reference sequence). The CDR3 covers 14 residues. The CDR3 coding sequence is TGTGCCACTGTGAGCGGTATGAACACCGGGGAGCTGTTTTTT. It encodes CATVSGMNTGELFF.

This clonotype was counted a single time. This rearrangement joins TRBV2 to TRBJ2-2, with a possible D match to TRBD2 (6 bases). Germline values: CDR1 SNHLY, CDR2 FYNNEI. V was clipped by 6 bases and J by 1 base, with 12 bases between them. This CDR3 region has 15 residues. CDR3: CASRKEGGNTGELFF. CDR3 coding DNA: TGTGCCAGCAGGAAGGAGGGAGGGAACACCGGGGAGCTGTTTTTT.

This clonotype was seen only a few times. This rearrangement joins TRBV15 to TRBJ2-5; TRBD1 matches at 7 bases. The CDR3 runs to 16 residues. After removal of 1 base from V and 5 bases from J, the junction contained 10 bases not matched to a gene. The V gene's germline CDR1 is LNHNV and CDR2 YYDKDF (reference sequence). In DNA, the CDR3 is TGTGCCACCAGCAGAGGAGGGACAGTCGGCGGCGAGACCCAGTACTTC. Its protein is CATSRGGTVGGETQYF.

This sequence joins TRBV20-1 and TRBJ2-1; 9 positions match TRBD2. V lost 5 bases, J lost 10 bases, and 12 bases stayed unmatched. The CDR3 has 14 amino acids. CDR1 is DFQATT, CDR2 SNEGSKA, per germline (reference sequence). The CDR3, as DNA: TGCAGTGCTCCGCGGGAGGGGGGACTCGGCGAGCAGTTCTTC. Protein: CSAPREGGLGEQFF.